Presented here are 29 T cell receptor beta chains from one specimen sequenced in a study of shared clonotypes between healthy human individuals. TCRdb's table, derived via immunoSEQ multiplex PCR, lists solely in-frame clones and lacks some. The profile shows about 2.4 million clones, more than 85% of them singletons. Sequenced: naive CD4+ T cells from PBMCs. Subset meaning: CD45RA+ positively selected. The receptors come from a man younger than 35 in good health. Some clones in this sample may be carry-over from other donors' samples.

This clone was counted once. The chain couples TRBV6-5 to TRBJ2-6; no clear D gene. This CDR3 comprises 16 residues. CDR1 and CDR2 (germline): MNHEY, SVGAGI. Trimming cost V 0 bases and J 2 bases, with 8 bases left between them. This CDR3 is CASSYSGITGANVLTF. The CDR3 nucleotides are TGTGCCAGCAGTTACTCAGGGATTACTGGGGCCAACGTCCTGACTTTC.

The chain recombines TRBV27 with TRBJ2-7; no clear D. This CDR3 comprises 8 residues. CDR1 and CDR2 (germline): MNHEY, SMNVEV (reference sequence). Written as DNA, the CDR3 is TGTGAGGCCTCGGAGCAGTACTTC. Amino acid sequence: CEASEQYF.

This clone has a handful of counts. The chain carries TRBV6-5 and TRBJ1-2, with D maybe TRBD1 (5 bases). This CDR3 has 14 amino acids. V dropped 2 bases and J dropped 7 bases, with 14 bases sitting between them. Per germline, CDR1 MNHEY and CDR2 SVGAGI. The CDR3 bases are TGTGCCAGCAGTTACGGTGCAGGGACGGCTGGCTACACCTTC. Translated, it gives CASSYGAGTAGYTF.

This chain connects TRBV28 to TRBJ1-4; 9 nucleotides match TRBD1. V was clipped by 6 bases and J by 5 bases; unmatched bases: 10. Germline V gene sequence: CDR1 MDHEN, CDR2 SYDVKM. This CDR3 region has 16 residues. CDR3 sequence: CASRYRGPGTNEKLFF. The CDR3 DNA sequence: TGTGCCAGCAGGTACAGGGGGCCTGGGACCAATGAAAAACTGTTTTTT.

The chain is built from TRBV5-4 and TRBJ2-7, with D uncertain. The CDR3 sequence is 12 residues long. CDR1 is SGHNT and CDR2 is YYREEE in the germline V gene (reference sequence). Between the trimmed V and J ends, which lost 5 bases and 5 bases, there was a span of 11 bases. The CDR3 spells CASSSPRHEQYF. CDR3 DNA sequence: TGTGCCAGCAGTTCGCCGCGGCACGAGCAGTACTTC.

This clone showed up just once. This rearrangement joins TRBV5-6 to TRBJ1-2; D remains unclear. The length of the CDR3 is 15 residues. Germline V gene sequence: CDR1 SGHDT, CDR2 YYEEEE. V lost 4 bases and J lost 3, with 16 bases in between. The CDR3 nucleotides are TGTGCCAGCAGCAAGCCGGGCCAACCCCACTATGGCTACACCTTC. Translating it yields CASSKPGQPHYGYTF.

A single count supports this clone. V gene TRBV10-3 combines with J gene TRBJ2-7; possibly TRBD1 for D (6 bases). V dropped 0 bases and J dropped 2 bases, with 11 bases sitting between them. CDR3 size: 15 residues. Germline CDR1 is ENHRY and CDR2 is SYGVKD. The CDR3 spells CAISESQGFPYEQYF. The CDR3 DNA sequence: TGTGCCATCAGTGAGTCGCAGGGGTTCCCCTACGAGCAGTACTTC.

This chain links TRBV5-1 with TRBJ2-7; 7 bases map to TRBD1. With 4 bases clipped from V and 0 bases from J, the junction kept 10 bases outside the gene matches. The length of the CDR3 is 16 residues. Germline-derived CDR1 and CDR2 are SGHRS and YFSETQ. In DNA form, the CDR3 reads TGCGCCAGCAGCGCAAACCGGGACAGCTCCTCCTACGAGCAGTACTTC. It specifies CASSANRDSSSYEQYF.

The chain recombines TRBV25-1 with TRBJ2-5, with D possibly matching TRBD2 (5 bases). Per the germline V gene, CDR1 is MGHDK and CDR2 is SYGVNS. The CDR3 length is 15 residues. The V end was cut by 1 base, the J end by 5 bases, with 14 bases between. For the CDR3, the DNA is TGTGCCAGCAGTGAATCCGGACGGGGAAGGGAGACCCAGTACTTC. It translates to CASSESGRGRETQYF.

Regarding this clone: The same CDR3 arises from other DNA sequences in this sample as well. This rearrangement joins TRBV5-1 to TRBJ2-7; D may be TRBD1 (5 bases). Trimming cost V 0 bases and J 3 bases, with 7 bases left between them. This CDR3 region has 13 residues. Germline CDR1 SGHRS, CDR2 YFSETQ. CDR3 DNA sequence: TGCGCCAGCAGCTTGGAGGGGCACTACGAGCAGTACTTC. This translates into CASSLEGHYEQYF.

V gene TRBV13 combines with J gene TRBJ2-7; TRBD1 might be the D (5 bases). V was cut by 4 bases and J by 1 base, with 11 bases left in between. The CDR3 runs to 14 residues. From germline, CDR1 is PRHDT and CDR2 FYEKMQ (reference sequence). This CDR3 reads CASSSIRVSYEQYF. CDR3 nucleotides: TGTGCCAGCAGCTCCATCAGGGTGTCCTACGAGCAGTACTTC. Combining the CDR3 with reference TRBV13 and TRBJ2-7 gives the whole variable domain AAGVIQSPRHLIKEKRETATLKCYPIPRHDTVYWYQQGPGQDPQFLISFYEKMQSDKGSIPDRFSAQQFSDYHSELNMSSLELGDSALYFCASSSIRVSYEQYFGPGTRLTVT.

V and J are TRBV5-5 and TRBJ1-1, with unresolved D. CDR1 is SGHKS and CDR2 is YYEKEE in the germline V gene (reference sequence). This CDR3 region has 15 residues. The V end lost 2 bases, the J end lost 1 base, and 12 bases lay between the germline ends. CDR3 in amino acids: CASSFLAGGNTEAFF. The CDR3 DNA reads TGTGCCAGCAGCTTTTTGGCCGGCGGGAACACTGAAGCTTTCTTT.

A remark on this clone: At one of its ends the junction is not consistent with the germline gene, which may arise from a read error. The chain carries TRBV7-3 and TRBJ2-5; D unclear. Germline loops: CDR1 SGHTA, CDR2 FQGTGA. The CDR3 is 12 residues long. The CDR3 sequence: CASSLTQGTQYF. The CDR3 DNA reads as TGTGCCAGCAGCTTAACCCAAGGGACCCAGTACTTC.

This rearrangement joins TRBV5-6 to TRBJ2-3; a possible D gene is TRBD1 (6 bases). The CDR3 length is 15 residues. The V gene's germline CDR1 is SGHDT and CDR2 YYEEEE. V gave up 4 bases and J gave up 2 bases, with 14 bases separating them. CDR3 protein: CASSLGQGPTDTQYF. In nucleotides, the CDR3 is TGTGCCAGCAGCCTGGGGCAGGGGCCCACAGATACGCAGTATTTT.

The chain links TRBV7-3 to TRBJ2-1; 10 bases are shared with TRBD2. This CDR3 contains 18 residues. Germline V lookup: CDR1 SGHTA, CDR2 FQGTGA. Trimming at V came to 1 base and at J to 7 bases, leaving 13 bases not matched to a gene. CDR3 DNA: TGTGCCAGCAGCTTAATCTCTAGCGGGAGATTGGGAGCAAATGAGCAGTTCTTC. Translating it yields CASSLISSGRLGANEQFF.

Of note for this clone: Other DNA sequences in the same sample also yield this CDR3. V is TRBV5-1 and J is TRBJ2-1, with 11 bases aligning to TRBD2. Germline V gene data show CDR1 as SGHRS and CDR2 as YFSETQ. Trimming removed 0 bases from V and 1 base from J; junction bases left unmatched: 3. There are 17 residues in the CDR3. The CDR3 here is CASSLGTSGLSYNEQFF. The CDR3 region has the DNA TGCGCCAGCAGCTTGGGGACTAGCGGGCTTTCCTACAATGAGCAGTTCTTC.

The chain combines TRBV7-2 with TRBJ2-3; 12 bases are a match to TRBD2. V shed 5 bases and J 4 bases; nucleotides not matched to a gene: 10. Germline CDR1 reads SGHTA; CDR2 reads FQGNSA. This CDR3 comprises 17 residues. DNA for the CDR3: TGTGCCAGCAGCGTGATACCGGGACTAGCGGGTCCAGATACGCAGTATTTT. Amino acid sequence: CASSVIPGLAGPDTQYF. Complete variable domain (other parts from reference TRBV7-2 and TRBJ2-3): GAGVSQSPSNKVTEKGKDVELRCDPISGHTALYWYRQSLGQGLEFLIYFQGNSAPDKSGLPSDRFSAERTGGSVSTLTIQRTQQEDSAVYLCASSVIPGLAGPDTQYFGPGTRLTVL.

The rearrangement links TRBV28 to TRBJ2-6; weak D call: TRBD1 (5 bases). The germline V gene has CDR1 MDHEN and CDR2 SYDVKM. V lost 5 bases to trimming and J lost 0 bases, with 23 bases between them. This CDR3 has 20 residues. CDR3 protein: CASSHIGAVHPLSGANVLTF. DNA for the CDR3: TGTGCCAGCAGTCATATAGGGGCAGTCCATCCTCTCTCTGGGGCCAACGTCCTGACTTTC.

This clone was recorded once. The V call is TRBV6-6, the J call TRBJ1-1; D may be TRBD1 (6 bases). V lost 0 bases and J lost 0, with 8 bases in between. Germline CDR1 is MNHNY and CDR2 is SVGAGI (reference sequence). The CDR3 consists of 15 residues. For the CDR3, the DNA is TGTGCCAGCAGTTACTCGGGGGCCCTGAACACTGAAGCTTTCTTT. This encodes CASSYSGALNTEAFF.

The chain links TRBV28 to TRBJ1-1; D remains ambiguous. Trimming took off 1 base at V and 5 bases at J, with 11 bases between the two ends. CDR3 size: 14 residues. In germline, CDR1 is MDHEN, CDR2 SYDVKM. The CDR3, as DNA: TGTGCCAGCAGTTTATCTGAACGGCGAACTGAAGCTTTCTTT. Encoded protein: CASSLSERRTEAFF. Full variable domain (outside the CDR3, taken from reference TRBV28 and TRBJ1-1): DVKVTQSSRYLVKRTGEKVFLECVQDMDHENMFWYRQDPGLGLRLIYFSYDVKMKEKGDIPEGYSVSREKKERFSLILESASTNQTSMYLCASSLSERRTEAFFGQGTRLTVV.

The CDR3 region has the DNA TGTGCCAGCAGTGACAGGGGGCACTCCTACGAGCAGTACTTC. It specifies CASSDRGHSYEQYF. The genes are TRBV6-1 and TRBJ2-7; 8 positions agree with TRBD1. This CDR3 comprises 14 residues. Per the germline V gene, CDR1 is MNHNS and CDR2 is SASEGT. V lost 3 bases and J lost 0; bases outside the gene matches: 1.

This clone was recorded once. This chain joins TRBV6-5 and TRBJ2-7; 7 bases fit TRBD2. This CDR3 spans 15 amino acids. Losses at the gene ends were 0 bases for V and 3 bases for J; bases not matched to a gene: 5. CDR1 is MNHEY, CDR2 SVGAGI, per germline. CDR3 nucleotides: TGTGCCAGCAGTTACTCCAGGACTAGTTTCTACGAGCAGTACTTC. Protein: CASSYSRTSFYEQYF.

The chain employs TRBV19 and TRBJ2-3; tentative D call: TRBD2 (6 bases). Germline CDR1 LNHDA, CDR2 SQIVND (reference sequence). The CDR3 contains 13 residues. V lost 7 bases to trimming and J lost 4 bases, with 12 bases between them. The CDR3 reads CASNGGPADTQYF. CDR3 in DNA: TGTGCCAGTAACGGGGGTCCAGCAGATACGCAGTATTTT.

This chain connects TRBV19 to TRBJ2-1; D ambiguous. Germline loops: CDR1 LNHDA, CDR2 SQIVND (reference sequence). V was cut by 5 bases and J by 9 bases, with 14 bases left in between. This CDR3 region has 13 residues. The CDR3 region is CASSPGRHGEQFF. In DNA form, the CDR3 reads TGTGCCAGTAGTCCCGGGCGCCACGGTGAGCAGTTCTTC.

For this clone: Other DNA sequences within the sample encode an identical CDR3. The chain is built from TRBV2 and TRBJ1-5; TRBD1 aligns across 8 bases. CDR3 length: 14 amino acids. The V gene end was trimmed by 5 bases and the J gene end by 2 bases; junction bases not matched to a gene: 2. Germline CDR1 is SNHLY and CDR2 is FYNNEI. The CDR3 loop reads CASSSTGGNQPQHF. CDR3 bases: TGTGCCAGCAGTTCGACAGGGGGCAATCAGCCCCAGCATTTT. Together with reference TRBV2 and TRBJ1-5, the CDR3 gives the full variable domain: EPEVTQTPSHQVTQMGQEVILRCVPISNHLYFYWYRQILGQKVEFLVSFYNNEISEKSEIFDDQFSVERPDGSNFTLKIRSTKLEDSAMYFCASSSTGGNQPQHFGDGTRLSIL.

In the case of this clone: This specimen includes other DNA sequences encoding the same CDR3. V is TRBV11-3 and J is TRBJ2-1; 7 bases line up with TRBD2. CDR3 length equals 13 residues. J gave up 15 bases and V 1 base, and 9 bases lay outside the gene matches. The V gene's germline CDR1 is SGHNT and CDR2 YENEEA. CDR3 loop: CASSLGGAGVPFF. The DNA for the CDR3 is TGTGCCAGCAGCTTAGGAGGGGCGGGAGTTCCGTTCTTC.

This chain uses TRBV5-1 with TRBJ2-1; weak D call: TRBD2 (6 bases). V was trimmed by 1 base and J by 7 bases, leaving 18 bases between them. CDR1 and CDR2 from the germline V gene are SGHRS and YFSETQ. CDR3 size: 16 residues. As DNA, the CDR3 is TGCGCCAGCAGCTTGAATGGAGGGGTCTCGAAAAATGAGCAGTTCTTC. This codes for CASSLNGGVSKNEQFF.

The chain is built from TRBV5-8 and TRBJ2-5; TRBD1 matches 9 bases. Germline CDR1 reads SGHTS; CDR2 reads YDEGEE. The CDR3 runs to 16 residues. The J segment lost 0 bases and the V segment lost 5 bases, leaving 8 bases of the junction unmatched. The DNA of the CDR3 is TGTGCCAGCAGGGACGGGACAGGGAAACACCAAGAGACCCAGTACTTC. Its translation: CASRDGTGKHQETQYF.

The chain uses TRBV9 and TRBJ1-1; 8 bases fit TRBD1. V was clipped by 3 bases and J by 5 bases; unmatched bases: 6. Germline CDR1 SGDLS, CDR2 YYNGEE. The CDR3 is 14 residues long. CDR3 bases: TGTGCCAGCAGCGCCAGGGGGCAGAGTACTGAAGCTTTCTTT. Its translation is CASSARGQSTEAFF.